This TCR beta chain derives from a study of regulatory T cells in long-lasting Graves disease. Germline V gives CDR1 LNHDA, CDR2 SQIVND (reference sequence). V shed 6 bases and J 4 bases; nucleotides not matched to a gene: 9. This CDR3 is built from 15 residues. This sample's time point: persistent/refractory GD, antithyroid drugs over 5 years with positive TRAb. The TCR library was made from RNA that had been extracted from PBMCs in TRIzol. Researchers made TCR beta libraries by using iRepertoire HTBI primers and running Arm-PCR on CDR3 regions. TCRdb fed the multiplex PCR reads into MiXCR, producing one record per CDR3 protein. The data hold about 430,000 distinct CDR3 sequences, with over 20% observed a single time.

The source is a female donor with Graves disease. The chain links TRBV19 to TRBJ1-1; 9 bases map to TRBD1. Sample: peripheral blood mononuclear cells (PBMCs), taken when the disease was refractory, from a patient treated with antithyroid drugs. The CDR3 sequence is CASRSPGQGITEAFF. DNA of the CDR3: TGTGCCAGTAGGTCGCCGGGACAGGGTATCACTGAAGCTTTCTTT.